The source of this TCR beta chain is a study of T cells in Graves' hyperthyroidism and ophthalmopathy. About the study: Peripheral blood was drawn at first diagnosis, prior to all treatment.

Hyperthyroidism had been newly diagnosed in patients aged 18 to 65, and its duration was under 2 months. The diagnoses drew upon clinical symptoms, serum thyroxine and TRAb, thyroid ultrasound and orbital computed tomography. Source material for PBMCs was over 8 ml fresh peripheral blood. V lost 6 bases and J lost 1, with 18 bases in between. The CDR3 extends over 16 amino acids. In germline, CDR1 is LNHDA, CDR2 SQIVND (reference sequence). Regions amplified from RNA transcripts were the TCR beta CDR3 regions. The TCR CDR3 was amplified in a first-round RT-PCR using the HTBI primer set. MiXCR, run by TCRdb on the multiplex PCR reads, gives a single entry per CDR3 protein. Of roughly 840,000 distinct CDR3 sequences listed, over 35% are singletons. This clonotype was seen repeatedly, ten times or more.

The clonotype was recovered from a young man with Graves' hyperthyroidism. This chain uses TRBV19 with TRBJ1-1; tentative D call: TRBD1 (6 bases). What was sequenced was blood. Here the CDR3 DNA reads TGTGCCAGTAGCCCTCCCGGGACACCAACGAACACTGAAGCTTTCTTT. Encoded protein: CASSPPGTPTNTEAFF.